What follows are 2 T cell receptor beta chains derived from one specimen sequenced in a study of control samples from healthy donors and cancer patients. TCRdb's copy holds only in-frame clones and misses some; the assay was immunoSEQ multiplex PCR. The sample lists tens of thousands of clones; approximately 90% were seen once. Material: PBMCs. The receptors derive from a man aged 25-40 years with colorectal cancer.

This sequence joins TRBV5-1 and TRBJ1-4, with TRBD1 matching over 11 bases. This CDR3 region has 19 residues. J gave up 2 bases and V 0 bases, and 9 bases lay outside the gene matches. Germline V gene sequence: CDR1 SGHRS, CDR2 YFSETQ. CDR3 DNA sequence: TGCGCCAGCAGCTTGGAGTGGACAGGGGGCGCTGGGACTAATGAAAAACTGTTTTTT. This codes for CASSLEWTGGAGTNEKLFF.

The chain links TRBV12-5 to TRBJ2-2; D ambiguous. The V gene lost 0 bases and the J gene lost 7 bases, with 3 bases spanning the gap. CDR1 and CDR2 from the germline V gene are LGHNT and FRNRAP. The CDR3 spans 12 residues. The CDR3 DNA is TGTGCTAGTGGTTTGGTAGGCGGGGAGCTGTTTTTT. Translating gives CASGLVGGELFF.